One and the same sample provided the 5 T cell receptor beta chains below, sequenced in a study of T cell responses to AZD1222 COVID-19 vaccine. Profiling relied on immunoSEQ multiplex PCR, and the TCRdb table lists in-frame clones only, not all of them. The data contain around 100,000 clones, 88% of them singletons. The sample in question was peripheral blood, obtained on day 0 of AZD1222 vaccination. The receptors here all came from an adult in good health.

This rearrangement joins TRBV10-2 to TRBJ2-7; D is undetermined. Trimming took 0 bases from V and 2 from J, leaving 8 bases between them. This CDR3 comprises 14 residues. Germline V gene sequence: CDR1 WSHSY, CDR2 SAAADI. The CDR3 nucleotides are TGCGCCAGCAGTGAGTCGAATGACGCCTACGAGCAGTACTTC. Its protein is CASSESNDAYEQYF.

The chain links TRBV12-3 or TRBV12-4 to TRBJ1-1; D is unresolved. V gave up 7 bases and J gave up 1 base, with 10 bases separating them. The CDR3 sequence is 13 residues long. The CDR3 nucleotides read TGTGCCAGCATCCGGCGCGGGAACACTGAAGCTTTCTTT. As protein: CASIRRGNTEAFF.

The rearrangement links TRBV7-3 to TRBJ1-1; D is ambiguous. The CDR3 is 13 residues long. Trimming pared 5 bases from V and 4 bases from J, leaving 11 bases between. Germline loops: CDR1 SGHTA, CDR2 FQGTGA. CDR3 amino acids: CASSSGYSTEAFF. DNA for the CDR3: TGTGCCAGCAGCAGCGGTTATAGCACTGAAGCTTTCTTT.

The chain couples TRBV10-1 to TRBJ1-1; 7 bases are a match to TRBD1. Germline values: CDR1 WNHNN, CDR2 SYGVQD (reference sequence). There are 14 residues in the CDR3. Trimming at V came to 10 bases and at J to 1 base, leaving 9 bases not matched to a gene. In DNA, the CDR3 is TGCGCCAACCGGGACAGCTGGGGGAACACTGAAGCTTTCTTT. This translates into CANRDSWGNTEAFF.

This sequence joins TRBV7-3 and TRBJ2-5; perhaps D is TRBD1 or TRBD2 (6 bases each). V was shortened by 5 bases and J by 7 bases, with 11 bases between the two germline ends. Germline CDR1 is SGHTA and CDR2 is FQGTGA. The CDR3 covers 12 residues. The CDR3 reads CASSPGGGTQYF. The CDR3 bases are TGTGCCAGCAGCCCCGGGGGCGGGACCCAGTACTTC. Complete variable domain (other parts from reference TRBV7-3 and TRBJ2-5): GAGVSQTPSNKVTEKGKYVELRCDPISGHTALYWYRQSLGQGPEFLIYFQGTGAADDSGLPNDRFFAVRPEGSVSTLKIQRTERGDSAVYLCASSPGGGTQYFGPGTRLLVL.